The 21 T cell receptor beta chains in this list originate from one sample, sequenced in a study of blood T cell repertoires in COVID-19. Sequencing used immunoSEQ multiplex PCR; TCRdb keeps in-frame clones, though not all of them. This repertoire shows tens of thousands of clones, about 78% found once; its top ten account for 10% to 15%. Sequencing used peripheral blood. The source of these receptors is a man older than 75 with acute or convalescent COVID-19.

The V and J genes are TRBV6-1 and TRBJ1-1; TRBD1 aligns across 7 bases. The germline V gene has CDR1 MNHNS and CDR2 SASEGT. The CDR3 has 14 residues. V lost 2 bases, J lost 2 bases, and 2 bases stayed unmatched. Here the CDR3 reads CASSETGANTEAFF. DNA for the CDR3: TGTGCCAGCAGTGAAACAGGGGCCAACACTGAAGCTTTCTTT.

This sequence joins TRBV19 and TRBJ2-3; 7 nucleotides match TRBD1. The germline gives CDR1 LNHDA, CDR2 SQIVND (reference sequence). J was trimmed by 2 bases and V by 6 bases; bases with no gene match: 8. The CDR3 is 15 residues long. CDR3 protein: CASSMDRRDTDTQYF. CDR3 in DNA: TGTGCCAGTAGCATGGACAGGCGAGACACAGATACGCAGTATTTT.

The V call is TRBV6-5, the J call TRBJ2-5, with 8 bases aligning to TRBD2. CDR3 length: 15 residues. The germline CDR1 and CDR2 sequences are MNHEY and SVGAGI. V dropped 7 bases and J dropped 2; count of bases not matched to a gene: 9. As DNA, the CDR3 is TGTGCCAGCATATCAGGGGTAGCGGGGCAAGAGACCCAGTACTTC. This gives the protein CASISGVAGQETQYF.

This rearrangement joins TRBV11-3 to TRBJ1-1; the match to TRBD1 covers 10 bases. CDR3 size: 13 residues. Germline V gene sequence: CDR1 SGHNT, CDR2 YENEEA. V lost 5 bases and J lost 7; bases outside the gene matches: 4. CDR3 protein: CASSHRTGGEAFF. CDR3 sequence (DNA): TGTGCCAGCAGCCACCGGACAGGGGGTGAAGCTTTCTTT.

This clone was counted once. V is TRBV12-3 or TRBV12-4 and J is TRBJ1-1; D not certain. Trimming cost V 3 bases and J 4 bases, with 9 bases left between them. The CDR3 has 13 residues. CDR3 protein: CASSFLGGTEAFF. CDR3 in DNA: TGTGCCAGCAGTTTTTTAGGAGGCACTGAAGCTTTCTTT.

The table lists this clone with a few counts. CDR3 DNA sequence: TGTGCCAGCAGTACCCCCCGAGGACTTGTTGATGGCTACACCTTC. Translation: CASSTPRGLVDGYTF. The J gene is TRBJ1-2, the V gene TRBV27; no clear D. Germline V gene sequence: CDR1 MNHEY, CDR2 SMNVEV (reference sequence). Trimming took 5 bases from V and 6 from J, leaving 19 bases between them. The CDR3 has 15 amino acids.

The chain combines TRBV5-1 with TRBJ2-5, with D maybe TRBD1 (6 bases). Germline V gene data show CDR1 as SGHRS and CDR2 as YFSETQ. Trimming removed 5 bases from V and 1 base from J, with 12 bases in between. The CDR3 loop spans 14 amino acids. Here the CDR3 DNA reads TGCGCCAGCAGGCGTGGACAGATCCAAGAGACCCAGTACTTC. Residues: CASRRGQIQETQYF.

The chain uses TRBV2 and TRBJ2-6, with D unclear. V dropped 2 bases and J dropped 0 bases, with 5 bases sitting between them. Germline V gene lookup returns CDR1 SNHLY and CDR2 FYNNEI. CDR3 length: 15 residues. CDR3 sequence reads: CASSEPGSGANVLTF. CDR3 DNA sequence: TGTGCCAGCAGTGAACCGGGCTCTGGGGCCAACGTCCTGACTTTC.

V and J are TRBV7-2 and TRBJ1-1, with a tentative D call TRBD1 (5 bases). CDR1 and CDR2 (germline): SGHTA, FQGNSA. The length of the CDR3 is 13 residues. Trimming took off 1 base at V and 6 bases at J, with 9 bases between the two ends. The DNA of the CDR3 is TGTGCCAGCAGCTTAGTGAGGGACTCTGAAGCTTTCTTT. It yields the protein CASSLVRDSEAFF. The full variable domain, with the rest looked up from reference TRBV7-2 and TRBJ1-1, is GAGVSQSPSNKVTEKGKDVELRCDPISGHTALYWYRQSLGQGLEFLIYFQGNSAPDKSGLPSDRFSAERTGGSVSTLTIQRTQQEDSAVYLCASSLVRDSEAFFGQGTRLTVV.

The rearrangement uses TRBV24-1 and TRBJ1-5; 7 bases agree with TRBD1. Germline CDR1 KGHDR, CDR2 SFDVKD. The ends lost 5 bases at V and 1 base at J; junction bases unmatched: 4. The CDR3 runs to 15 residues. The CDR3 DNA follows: TGTGCCACCAGTGGCCCGGGACAGAGCAATCAGCCCCAGCATTTT. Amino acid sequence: CATSGPGQSNQPQHF.

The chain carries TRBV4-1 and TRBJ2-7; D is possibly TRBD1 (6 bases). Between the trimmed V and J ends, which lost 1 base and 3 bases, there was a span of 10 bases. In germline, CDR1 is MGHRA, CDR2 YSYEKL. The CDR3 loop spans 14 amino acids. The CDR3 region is CASSQGGLSYEQYF. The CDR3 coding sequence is TGCGCCAGCAGCCAAGGGGGGCTCAGCTACGAGCAGTACTTC.

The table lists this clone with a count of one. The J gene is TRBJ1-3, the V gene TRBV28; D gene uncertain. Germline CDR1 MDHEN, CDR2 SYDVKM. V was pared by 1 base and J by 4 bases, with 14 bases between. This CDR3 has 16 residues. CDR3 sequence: CASSLLGFRGGNTIYF. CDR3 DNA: TGTGCCAGCAGTTTATTGGGCTTCCGCGGGGGAAACACCATATATTTT.

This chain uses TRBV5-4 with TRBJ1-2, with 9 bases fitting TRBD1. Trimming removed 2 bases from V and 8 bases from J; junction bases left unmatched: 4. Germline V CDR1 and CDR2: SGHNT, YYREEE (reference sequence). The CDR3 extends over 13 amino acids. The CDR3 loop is CASSFDRGDGYTF. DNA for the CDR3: TGTGCCAGCAGCTTTGACAGGGGGGACGGCTACACCTTC.

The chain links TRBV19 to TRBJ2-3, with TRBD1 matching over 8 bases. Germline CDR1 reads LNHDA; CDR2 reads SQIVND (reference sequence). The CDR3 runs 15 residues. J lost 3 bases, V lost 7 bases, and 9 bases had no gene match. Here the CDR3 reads CASTRDRGRTDTQYF. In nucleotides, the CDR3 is TGTGCCAGTACCAGAGACAGGGGTAGGACAGATACGCAGTATTTT.

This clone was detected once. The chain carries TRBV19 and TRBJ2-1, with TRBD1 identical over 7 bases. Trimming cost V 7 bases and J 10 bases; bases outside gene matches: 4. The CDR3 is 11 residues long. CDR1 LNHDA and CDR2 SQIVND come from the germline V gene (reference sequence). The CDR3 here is CASTDREEQFF. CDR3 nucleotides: TGTGCCAGTACCGACAGGGAGGAGCAGTTCTTC.

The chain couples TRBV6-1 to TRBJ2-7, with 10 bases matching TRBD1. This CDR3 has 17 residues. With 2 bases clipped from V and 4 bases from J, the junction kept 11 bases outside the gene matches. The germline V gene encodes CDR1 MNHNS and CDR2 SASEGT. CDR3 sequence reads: CASSEIWGTGAWYEQYF. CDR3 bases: TGTGCCAGCAGTGAAATATGGGGGACAGGGGCTTGGTACGAGCAGTACTTC.

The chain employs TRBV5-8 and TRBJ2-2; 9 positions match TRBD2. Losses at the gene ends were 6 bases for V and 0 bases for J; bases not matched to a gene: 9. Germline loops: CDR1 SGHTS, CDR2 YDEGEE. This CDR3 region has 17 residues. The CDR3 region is CASILRASGANTGELFF. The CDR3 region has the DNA TGTGCCAGCATACTGAGGGCTAGCGGGGCGAACACCGGGGAGCTGTTTTTT.

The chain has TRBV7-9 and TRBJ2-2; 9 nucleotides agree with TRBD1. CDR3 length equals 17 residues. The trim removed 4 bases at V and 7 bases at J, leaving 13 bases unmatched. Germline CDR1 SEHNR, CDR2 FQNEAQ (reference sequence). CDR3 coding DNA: TGTGCCAGCAGCTCCGCCCAGATGACAGGGGGGAGCGGGGAGCTGTTTTTT. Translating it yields CASSSAQMTGGSGELFF. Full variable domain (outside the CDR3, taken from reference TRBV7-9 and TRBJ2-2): DTGVSQNPRHKITKRGQNVTFRCDPISEHNRLYWYRQTLGQGPEFLTYFQNEAQLEKSRLLSDRFSAERPKGSFSTLEIQRTEQGDSAMYLCASSSAQMTGGSGELFFGEGSRLTVL.

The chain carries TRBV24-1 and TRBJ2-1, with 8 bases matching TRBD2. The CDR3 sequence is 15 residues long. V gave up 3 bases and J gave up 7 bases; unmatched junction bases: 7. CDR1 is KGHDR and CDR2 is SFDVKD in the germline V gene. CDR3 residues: CATSDGSGRMNEQFF. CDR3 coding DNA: TGTGCCACCAGTGATGGAAGCGGGAGAATGAATGAGCAGTTCTTC.

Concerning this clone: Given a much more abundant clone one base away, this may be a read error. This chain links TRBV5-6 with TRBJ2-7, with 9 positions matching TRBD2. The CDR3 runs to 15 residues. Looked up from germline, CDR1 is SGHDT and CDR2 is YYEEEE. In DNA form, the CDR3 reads TGTGCCCGCAGCTTGGCGGGGGGGGATGGCTACGAGCAGTACTTC. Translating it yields CARSLAGGDGYEQYF.

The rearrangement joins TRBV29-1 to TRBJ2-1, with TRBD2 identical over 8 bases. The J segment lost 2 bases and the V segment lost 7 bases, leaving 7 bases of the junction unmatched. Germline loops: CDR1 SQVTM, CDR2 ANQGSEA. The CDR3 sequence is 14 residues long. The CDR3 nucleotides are TGCAGCGGCTCAGGGACTAGGACCTACAATGAGCAGTTCTTC. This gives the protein CSGSGTRTYNEQFF.